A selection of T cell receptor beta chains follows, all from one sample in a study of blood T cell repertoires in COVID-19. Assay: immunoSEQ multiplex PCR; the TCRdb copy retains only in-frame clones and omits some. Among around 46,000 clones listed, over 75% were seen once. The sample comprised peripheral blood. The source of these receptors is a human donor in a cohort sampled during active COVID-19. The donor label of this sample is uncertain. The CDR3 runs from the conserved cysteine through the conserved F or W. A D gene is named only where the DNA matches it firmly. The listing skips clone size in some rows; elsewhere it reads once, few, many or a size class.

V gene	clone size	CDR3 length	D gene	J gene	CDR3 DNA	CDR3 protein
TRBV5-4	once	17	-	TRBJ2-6	TGTGCCAGCAGCTTGGGGGGCAGCATATCTGGGGCCAACGTCCTGACTTTC	CASSLGGSISGANVLTF
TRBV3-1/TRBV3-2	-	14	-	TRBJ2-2	TGTGCCAGCAGCGCAGAAGGGGGCACCGGGGAGCTGTTTTTT	CASSAEGGTGELFF
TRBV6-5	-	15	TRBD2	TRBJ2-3	TGTGCCAGCAGCGGTGGCCTAGCGGGTTGGGATACGCAGTATTTT	CASSGGLAGWDTQYF
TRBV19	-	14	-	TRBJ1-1	TGTGCCAGTAGTATCAATCCCAAGTCGAGTGAAGCTTTCTTT	CASSINPKSSEAFF
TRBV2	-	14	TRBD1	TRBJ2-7	TGTGCCAGCAGGAACAGGGGGCACTCCTACGAGCAGTACTTC	CASRNRGHSYEQYF
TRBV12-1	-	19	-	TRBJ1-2	TGTGCCAGCAGCTTCGATAAATTCCGGGACAGTCTATTGAACTATGGCTACACCTTC	CASSFDKFRDSLLNYGYTF
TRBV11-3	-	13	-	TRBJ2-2	TGTGCCAGCAGCACCAGGGGTTCGGGGGAGCTGTTTTTT	CASSTRGSGELFF
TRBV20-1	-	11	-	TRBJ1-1	TGCAGTGCTAGATATTCCACTGAAGCTTTCTTT	CSARYSTEAFF
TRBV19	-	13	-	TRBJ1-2	TGTGCCAGTAGACGGACAGACAACTATGGCTACACCTTC	CASRRTDNYGYTF
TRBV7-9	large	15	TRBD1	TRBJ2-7	TGTGCCAGCAGCTCGAGGGACAGGGGACGCTACGAGCAGTACTTC	CASSSRDRGRYEQYF
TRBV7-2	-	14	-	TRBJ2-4	TGTGCCAGCAGCTTAGTTCGAGGTTTAAACATTCAGTACTTC	CASSLVRGLNIQYF
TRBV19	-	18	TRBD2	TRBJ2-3	TGTGCCAGTAGTGTAGGACTAGCGGGGGGCACTAGCACAGATACGCAGTATTTT	CASSVGLAGGTSTDTQYF
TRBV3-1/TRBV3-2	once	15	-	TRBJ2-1	TGTGCCAGCACCTCAGGGCTGAGCTCCTACAATGAGCAGTTCTTC	CASTSGLSSYNEQFF
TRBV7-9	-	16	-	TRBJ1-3	TGTGCCAGCAGCGGATCGGACAGTTTTTTTGGAAACACCATATATTTT	CASSGSDSFFGNTIYF
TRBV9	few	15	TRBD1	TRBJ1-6	TGTGCCAGCAGCGCCACACAGGGGGCAGGTTCACCCCTCCACTTT	CASSATQGAGSPLHF
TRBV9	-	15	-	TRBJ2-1	TGTGCCAGCAGCGTGGATAGCGGCGTATACAATGAGCAGTTCTTC	CASSVDSGVYNEQFF
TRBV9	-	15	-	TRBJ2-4	TGTGCCAGCAGCGGGACTACCAACCCCAAAAACATTCAGTACTTC	CASSGTTNPKNIQYF
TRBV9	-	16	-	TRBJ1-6	TGTGCCAGCAGCCACCAGGGAGGGGTGGAAGGTTCACCCCTCCACTTT	CASSHQGGVEGSPLHF
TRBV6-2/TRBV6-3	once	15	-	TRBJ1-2	TGTGCCAGCAGTTACCCCCGGACAAGTAACTATGGCTACACCTTC	CASSYPRTSNYGYTF
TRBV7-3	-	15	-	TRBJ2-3	TGTGCCAGCAGCTCGTCGGGGGACCGCACAGATACGCAGTATTTT	CASSSSGDRTDTQYF
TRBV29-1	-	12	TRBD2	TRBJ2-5	TGCAGCGTCACTAGCGGGCAAGAGACCCAGTACTTC	CSVTSGQETQYF
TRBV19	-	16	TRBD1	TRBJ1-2	TGTGCCAGTAGTATTTCCCCCTCGGGACAGAACTATGGCTACACCTTC	CASSISPSGQNYGYTF
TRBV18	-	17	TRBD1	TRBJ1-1	TGTGCCAGCTCACCGGACAGGGGGCGCGTCATGAACACTGAAGCTTTCTTT	CASSPDRGRVMNTEAFF
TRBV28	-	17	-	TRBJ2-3	TGTGCCAGCAGTTTATCCTTACAGGGTTCTAGCACAGATACGCAGTATTTT	CASSLSLQGSSTDTQYF
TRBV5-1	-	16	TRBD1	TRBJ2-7	TGCGCCAGCAGCTCCCGCCTCCGACAGGGTTCCTACGAGCAGTACTTC	CASSSRLRQGSYEQYF
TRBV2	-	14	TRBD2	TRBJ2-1	TGTGCCAGCAGTCAAAGGACTAGCGGGGTACCTCGGTTCTTC	CASSQRTSGVPRFF
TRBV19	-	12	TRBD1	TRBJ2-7	TGTGCCAGCAGACAGGGGGCGGGAGAGCAGTACTTC	CASRQGAGEQYF
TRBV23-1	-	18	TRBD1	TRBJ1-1	TGCGCCAGCAGTCAACCGGTTCCGGGACAGGGTGTGAACACTGAAGCTTTCTTT	CASSQPVPGQGVNTEAFF
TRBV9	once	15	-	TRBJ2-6	TGTGCCAGCAGAGGGGACATACGTGGGGCCAACGTCCTGACTTTC	CASRGDIRGANVLTF
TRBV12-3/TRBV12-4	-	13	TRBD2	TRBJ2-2	TGTGCCAGCAGAGTAGCGGGGGTCGGGGAGCTGTTTTTT	CASRVAGVGELFF
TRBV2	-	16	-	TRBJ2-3	TGTGCCAGCAGTAAAGCACCGTCGGGAGGCACAGATACGCAGTATTTT	CASSKAPSGGTDTQYF
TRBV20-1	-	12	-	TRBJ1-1	TGCAGTGCTAGTGGGCAGGCACTTAGGGCTTTCTTT	CSASGQALRAFF
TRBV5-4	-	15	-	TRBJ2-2	TGTGCCAGCAGCTCTAAACAGGGATACACCGGGGAGCTGTTTTTT	CASSSKQGYTGELFF
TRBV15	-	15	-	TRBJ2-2	TGTGCCACCAGCAGAGATTTAACGGTGGCCGGGGAGCTGTTTTTT	CATSRDLTVAGELFF
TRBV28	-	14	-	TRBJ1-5	TGTGCCAGCAGTCGCAATCCAAGGGGTCAGCCCCAGCATTTT	CASSRNPRGQPQHF
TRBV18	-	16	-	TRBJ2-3	TGTGCCAGCTCACCAACCGGGGCGGGGAACACAGATACGCAGTATTTT	CASSPTGAGNTDTQYF
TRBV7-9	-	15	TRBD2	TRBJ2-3	TGTGCCAGCAGCTTGAGGACGAGCGGGGCAGATACGCAGTATTTT	CASSLRTSGADTQYF
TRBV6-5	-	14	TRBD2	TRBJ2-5	TGTGCCAGCAGTAGCGGGGGGGCGGTAGAGACCCAGTACTTC	CASSSGGAVETQYF
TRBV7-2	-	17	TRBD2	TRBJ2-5	TGTGCCAGCAGCTTAGGGGTACTAGCGGGGGGACAAGAGACCCAGTACTTC	CASSLGVLAGGQETQYF
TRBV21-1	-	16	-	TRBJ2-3	TGTGCCAGCAGCAAAGTTGAGGGGGTGGCCTCAGATACGCAGTATTTT	CASSKVEGVASDTQYF
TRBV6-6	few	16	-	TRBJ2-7	TGTGCCAGCAGTCGACAGACAGGCGGCGCCTTAGGGGAGCAGTACTTC	CASSRQTGGALGEQYF
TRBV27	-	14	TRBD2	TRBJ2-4	TGTGCCAGCAGCGGACTAGCGGGGACCCTAATTCAGTACTTC	CASSGLAGTLIQYF
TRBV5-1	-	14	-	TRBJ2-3	TGCGCCAGCAGCCCGGGGGAGGTCACAGATACGCAGTATTTT	CASSPGEVTDTQYF
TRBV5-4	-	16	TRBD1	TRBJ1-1	TGTGCCAGCAGCTTAACCACCAGGGGGCGGGTCACTGAAGCTTTCTTT	CASSLTTRGRVTEAFF
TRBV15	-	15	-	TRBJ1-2	TGTGCCACCAGCAGAGGTCGTAATCGACTCTATGGCTACACCTTC	CATSRGRNRLYGYTF
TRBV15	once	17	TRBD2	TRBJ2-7	TGTGCCACCAGCAGAGATCGACTTGCTAGCGGGGCCTACGAGCAGTACTTC	CATSRDRLASGAYEQYF
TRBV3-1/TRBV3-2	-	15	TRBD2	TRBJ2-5	TGTGCCAGCAGCCAGCCAGGACTAGCGGGGGTGACCCAGTACTTC	CASSQPGLAGVTQYF
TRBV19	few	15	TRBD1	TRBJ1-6	TGTGCCAGTAGTCCTAGACAGGGAGATAATTCACCCCTCCACTTT	CASSPRQGDNSPLHF
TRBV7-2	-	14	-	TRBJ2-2	TGTGCCAGCAGCTCAAACAGGGAAGCCGGGGAGCTGTTTTTT	CASSSNREAGELFF
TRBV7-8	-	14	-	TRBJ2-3	TGTGCCAGCAGCTTCCGACAGGGAGGAGATACGCAGTATTTT	CASSFRQGGDTQYF
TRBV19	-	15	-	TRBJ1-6	TGTGCCAGTAGTATCGACACAATATATAATTCACCCCTCCACTTT	CASSIDTIYNSPLHF
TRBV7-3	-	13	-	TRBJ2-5	TGTGCCAGCAGCCGACATGTACAAGAGACCCAGTACTTC	CASSRHVQETQYF